Below, 8 T cell receptor beta chains from the same sample are listed, as sequenced in a study of blood T cell repertoires in COVID-19. The table came from immunoSEQ multiplex PCR; TCRdb's copy has only in-frame clones and leaves some out. The repertoire holds 310,000 or so clones, about 82% seen once, with 1.5% to 2% in the top ten. Material: peripheral blood. These receptor sequences come from a woman between 45 and 60 years old with acute or convalescent COVID-19.

The chain has TRBV9 and TRBJ2-7; TRBD2 might be the D (6 bases). The germline V and J ends were trimmed by 4 bases and 3 bases, with 8 bases remaining between them. Germline V gene sequence: CDR1 SGDLS, CDR2 YYNGEE. The CDR3 is 12 amino acids. CDR3 in DNA: TGTGCCAGCAGCCCCGGGGGCTACGAGCAGTACTTC. Its translation is CASSPGGYEQYF.

V usage is TRBV28 and J usage is TRBJ2-7, with D perhaps matching TRBD1 (5 bases). CDR1 MDHEN and CDR2 SYDVKM come from the germline V gene. The CDR3 is 14 residues long. V dropped 6 bases and J dropped 4 bases, with 16 bases sitting between them. The CDR3 nucleotides read TGTGCCAGCAGGCTAGGGGCCGCCAGTTACGAGCAGTACTTC. It translates to CASRLGAASYEQYF.

The CDR3 here is CASSVGQDNQPQHF. In nucleotides, the CDR3 is TGTGCCAGCAGCGTAGGGCAGGATAATCAGCCCCAGCATTTT. This sequence joins TRBV9 and TRBJ1-5; the D is unclear. Germline V gives CDR1 SGDLS, CDR2 YYNGEE. V was shortened by 0 bases and J by 4 bases, with 8 bases between the two germline ends. The length of the CDR3 is 14 residues. Filled out from reference TRBV9 and TRBJ1-5, the complete variable domain reads DSGVTQTPKHLITATGQRVTLRCSPRSGDLSVYWYQQSLDQGLQFLIQYYNGEERAKGNILERFSAQQFPDLHSELNLSSLELGDSALYFCASSVGQDNQPQHFGDGTRLSIL.

V and J are TRBV18 and TRBJ1-1; D might be TRBD1 (6 bases). Trimming shortened V by 1 base and J by 8 bases, and 20 bases separated the two germline ends. CDR1 and CDR2 (germline): KGHSH, LQKENI. This CDR3 spans 16 amino acids. CDR3 DNA sequence: TGTGCCAGCTCACCACGGGCAGGGGTGGGTCTAGAGGAAGCTTTCTTT. This codes for CASSPRAGVGLEEAFF.

The chain carries TRBV5-1 and TRBJ1-1; tentatively, D is TRBD1 (5 bases). The CDR3 runs to 14 residues. V dropped 1 base and J dropped 3 bases, with 10 bases sitting between them. In germline, CDR1 is SGHRS, CDR2 YFSETQ. The CDR3 DNA reads TGCGCCAGCAGCTTGACAGGAAGCTACACTGAAGCTTTCTTT. As protein: CASSLTGSYTEAFF.

The CDR3 region is CASSPQGERPQHF. The CDR3 nucleotides are TGTGCCAGCAGCCCACAGGGGGAGAGGCCCCAGCATTTT. The gene calls are TRBV3-1 (or the pseudogene TRBV3-2) and TRBJ1-5; 8 bases line up with TRBD1. The germline V gene has CDR1 LGHDT and CDR2 YNNKEL (reference sequence). This CDR3 is built from 13 residues. J was trimmed by 9 bases and V by 4 bases; bases with no gene match: 5.

This sequence joins TRBV11-2 and TRBJ2-3, with 8 bases aligning to TRBD2. Unmatched junction bases numbered 5, after V lost 1 base and J lost 5 bases. This CDR3 has 15 residues. The germline V gene has CDR1 SGHAT and CDR2 FQNNGV. CDR3 sequence: CASSLAGGRGDTQYF. CDR3 coding DNA: TGTGCCAGCAGCTTAGCGGGAGGGAGAGGAGATACGCAGTATTTT.

The rearrangement uses TRBV6-5 and TRBJ1-2; 7 positions agree with TRBD1. CDR3 size: 14 residues. The J segment lost 8 bases and the V segment lost 0 bases, leaving 6 bases of the junction unmatched. CDR1 is MNHEY, CDR2 SVGAGI, per germline. The CDR3 sequence: CASSYSGTAGGYTF. DNA for the CDR3: TGTGCCAGCAGTTACTCCGGGACAGCTGGCGGCTACACCTTC.